This T cell receptor (beta chain) was found in a study of T cells in Graves' hyperthyroidism and ophthalmopathy. Study results and limitations: Ophthalmopathy was separated from stable hyperthyroidism by a 13 V-J model.

Amplified regions were TCR beta CDR3 sequences from RNA transcripts. Researchers ran a first-round RT-PCR on the TCR CDR3 using the HTBI primer set. TCRdb reprocessed the multiplex PCR reads with MiXCR, giving one entry per CDR3 protein. The table has 700,000 or so distinct CDR3 sequences, around 15% seen once. This clonotype was counted ten times or more. Its antigen is still unknown. The study defined stable Graves' hyperthyroidism as no ophthalmopathy progression within 18 months. Aged 18 to 65, the patients had hyperthyroidism that was newly diagnosed and had lasted under 2 months. Cells are PBMCs isolated from approximately 9.2 ml of fresh blood. This CDR3 has 16 residues. Germline CDR1 reads SNHLY; CDR2 reads FYNNEI. V lost 5 bases, J lost 0 bases, and 8 bases stayed unmatched.

The clonotype comes from a man aged 18 to 29 with Graves' hyperthyroidism. The specimen sequenced was blood. The chain employs TRBV2 and TRBJ2-5; TRBD2 agrees at 8 bases. The CDR3 DNA reads as TGTGCCAGCAGTCCATCCGGGGGGGGCTACCAAGAGACCCAGTACTTC. Translated: CASSPSGGGYQETQYF.